The rows below give T cell receptor beta chains drawn from one sample of a study of cytomegalovirus exposure and HLA in healthy donors. Assay used: immunoSEQ multiplex PCR; TCRdb lists only in-frame clones, some missing. This sample yields about 180,000 clones, of which 75% to 90% are seen a single time; about a sixth belongs to the top ten. Material: PBMCs. These receptors were obtained from a man younger than 30 in good health and CMV-seropositive. Each CDR3 is given without its conserved first and last residue.

V	J	CDR3
TRBV10-1	TRBJ2-3	ASRPNLEQGPQY
TRBV7-8	TRBJ2-3	ASSLEWRDSADTQY
TRBV30	TRBJ1-2	AWSAPGVSSYT
TRBV30	TRBJ1-1	AWSVNTNTEAF
TRBV2	TRBJ1-6	ASDRWGRDLH
TRBV7-2	TRBJ2-1	ASSLPRSEPSYNEQF
TRBV10-3	TRBJ1-2	AITGQGFGGYT
TRBV9	TRBJ2-5	ASSVAIGGKETQY
TRBV27	TRBJ2-7	ASTPLERVTYEQY
TRBV5-4	TRBJ2-3	ASSRTDTDTQY
TRBV7-8	TRBJ2-7	ASSLGANYEQY
TRBV10-1	TRBJ1-4	ASSSDRGGEKLF
TRBV6-1	TRBJ2-7	ASSEETGGAYEQY
TRBV2	TRBJ1-1	ASNEGGRGNTEAF
TRBV27	TRBJ2-7	ASKFLKGSGEQY
TRBV4-1	TRBJ2-3	ASSHPKGQKEHFGSTDTQY
TRBV19	TRBJ2-6	ASSTQGWSGANVLT
TRBV28	TRBJ2-7	ASSSGAGALYEQY